This T cell receptor beta chain was sequenced during a study of cytomegalovirus exposure and HLA in healthy donors. As regards this clone: Its antigen is unidentified.

From the 120-subject validation cohort, which was separate from the roughly 630-subject first cohort, the donors were drawn. The data were produced by immunoSEQ multiplex PCR, yet TCRdb's version contains in-frame clones alone and is incomplete. The sample contains around 200,000 clones, about 80% of which appear only once. General study findings and limits: Subsequent analysis showed first-cohort TCR clusters tending to co-occur in some 120 validation repertoires. The investigators catalogued 160 or so TCR beta chains as cytomegalovirus-associated. In vitro work confirmed that three CMV-associated chains recognize CMV antigens.

Looked up from germline, CDR1 is SNHLY and CDR2 is FYNNEI. V was shortened by 5 bases and J by 5 bases, with 13 bases between the two germline ends. The CDR3 is 14 residues long. The clonotype was recovered from a woman younger than 30 in good health and CMV-seropositive. The specimen sequenced was PBMCs. This chain joins TRBV2 and TRBJ1-5; no reliable D call. CDR3 amino acids: CASSLEEGHQPQHF. The DNA for the CDR3 is TGTGCCAGCAGTTTAGAAGAGGGCCATCAGCCCCAGCATTTT.